Detailed here is one T cell receptor beta chain. The data stem from a study of blood T cell repertoires in COVID-19. Per germline, CDR1 SGHRS and CDR2 YFSETQ. Deletions cut 5 bases from V and 3 bases from J, with 12 bases between. The CDR3 has 13 residues. The data were produced by immunoSEQ multiplex PCR, yet TCRdb's version contains in-frame clones alone and is incomplete. This sample has about 240,000 clones, with roughly nine tenths found just once. What was sequenced was peripheral blood. The clonotype was recovered from a man aged 60 to 75 with acute or convalescent COVID-19. The chain links TRBV5-1 to TRBJ2-7; maybe TRBD1 (6 bases). CDR3 sequence reads: CASSGQGSYEQYF. Written as DNA, the CDR3 is TGCGCCAGCAGTGGGCAGGGGAGCTACGAGCAGTACTTC.